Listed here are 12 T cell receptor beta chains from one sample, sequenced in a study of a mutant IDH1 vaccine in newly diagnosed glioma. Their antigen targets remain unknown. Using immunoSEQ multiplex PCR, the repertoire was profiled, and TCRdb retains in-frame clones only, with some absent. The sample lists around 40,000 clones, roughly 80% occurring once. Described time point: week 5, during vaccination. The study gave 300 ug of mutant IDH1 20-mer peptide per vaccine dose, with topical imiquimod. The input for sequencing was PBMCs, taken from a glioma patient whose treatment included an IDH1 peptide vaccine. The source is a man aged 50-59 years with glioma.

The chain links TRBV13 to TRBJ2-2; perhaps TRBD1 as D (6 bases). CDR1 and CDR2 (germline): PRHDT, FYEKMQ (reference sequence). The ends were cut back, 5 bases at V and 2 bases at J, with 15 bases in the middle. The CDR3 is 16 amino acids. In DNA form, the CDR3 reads TGTGCCAGCAGCCAGGAAGGGGGTGCTAACACCGGGGAGCTGTTTTTT. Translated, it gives CASSQEGGANTGELFF.

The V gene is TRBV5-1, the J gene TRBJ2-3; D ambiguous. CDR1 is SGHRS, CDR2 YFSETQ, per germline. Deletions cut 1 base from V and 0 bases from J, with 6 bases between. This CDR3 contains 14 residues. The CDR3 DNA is TGCGCCAGCAGCTTGTTCTCCAGCACAGATACGCAGTATTTT. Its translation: CASSLFSSTDTQYF.

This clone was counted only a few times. The CDR3 loop is CASSLGAPPREQYF. The CDR3 region has the DNA TGTGCCAGCTCCCTCGGGGCGCCCCCTCGCGAGCAGTACTTC. The gene calls are TRBV18 and TRBJ2-7; tentatively, D is TRBD1 or TRBD2 (5 bases each). Germline CDR1 and CDR2: KGHSH and LQKENI. The CDR3 is 14 amino acids. Trimming stripped 6 bases from V and 6 bases from J, with 18 bases between.

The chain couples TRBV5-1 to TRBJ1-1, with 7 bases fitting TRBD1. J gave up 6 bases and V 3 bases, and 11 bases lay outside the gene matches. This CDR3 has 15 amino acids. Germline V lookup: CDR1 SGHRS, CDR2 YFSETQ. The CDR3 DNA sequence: TGCGCCAGCAGCTGGGAGACAGGGAAGACCGCTGAAGCTTTCTTT. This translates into CASSWETGKTAEAFF.

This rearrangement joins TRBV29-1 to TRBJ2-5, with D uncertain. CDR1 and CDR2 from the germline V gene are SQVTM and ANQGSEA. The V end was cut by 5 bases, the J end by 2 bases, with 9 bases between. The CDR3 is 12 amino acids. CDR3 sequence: CSVRDNQETQYF. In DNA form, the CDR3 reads TGCAGCGTTAGGGATAATCAAGAGACCCAGTACTTC.

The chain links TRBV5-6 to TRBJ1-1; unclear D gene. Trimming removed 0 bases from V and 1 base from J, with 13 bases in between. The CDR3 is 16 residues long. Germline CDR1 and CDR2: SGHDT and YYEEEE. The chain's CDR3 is CASSLVISARNTEAFF. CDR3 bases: TGTGCCAGCAGCTTGGTAATCTCAGCCCGGAACACTGAAGCTTTCTTT.

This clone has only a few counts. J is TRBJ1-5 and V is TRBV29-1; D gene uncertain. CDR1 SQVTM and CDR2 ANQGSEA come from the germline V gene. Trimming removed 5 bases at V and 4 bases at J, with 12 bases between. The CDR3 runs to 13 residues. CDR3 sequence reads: CSVRNGLNQPQHF. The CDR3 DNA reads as TGCAGCGTTCGAAACGGACTTAATCAGCCCCAGCATTTT. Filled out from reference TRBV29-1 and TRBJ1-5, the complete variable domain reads SAVISQKPSRDICQRGTSLTIQCQVDSQVTMMFWYRQQPGQSLTLIATANQGSEATYESGFVIDKFPISRPNLTFSTLTVSNMSPEDSSIYLCSVRNGLNQPQHFGDGTRLSIL.

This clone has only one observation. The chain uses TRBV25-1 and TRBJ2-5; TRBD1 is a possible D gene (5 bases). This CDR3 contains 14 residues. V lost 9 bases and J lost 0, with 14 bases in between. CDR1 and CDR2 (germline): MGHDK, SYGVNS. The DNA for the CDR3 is TGTGCCAGTCAATCGGACACGTACCAAGAGACCCAGTACTTC. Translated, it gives CASQSDTYQETQYF. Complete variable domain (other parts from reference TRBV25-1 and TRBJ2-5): EADIYQTPRYLVIGTGKKITLECSQTMGHDKMYWYQQDPGMELHLIHYSYGVNSTEKGDLSSESTVSRIRTEHFPLTLESARPSHTSQYLCASQSDTYQETQYFGPGTRLLVL.

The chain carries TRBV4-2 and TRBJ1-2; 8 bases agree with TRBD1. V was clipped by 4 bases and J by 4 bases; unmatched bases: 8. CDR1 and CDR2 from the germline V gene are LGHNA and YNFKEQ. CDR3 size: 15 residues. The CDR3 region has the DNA TGTGCCAGCAGCCCGCCGGACAGGGTGACCTATGGCTACACCTTC. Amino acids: CASSPPDRVTYGYTF.

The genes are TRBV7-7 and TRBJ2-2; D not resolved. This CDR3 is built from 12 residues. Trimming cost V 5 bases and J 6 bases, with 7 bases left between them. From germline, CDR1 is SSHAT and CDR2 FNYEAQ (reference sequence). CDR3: CASSPTAGELFF. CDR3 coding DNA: TGTGCCAGCAGCCCCACCGCCGGGGAGCTGTTTTTT.

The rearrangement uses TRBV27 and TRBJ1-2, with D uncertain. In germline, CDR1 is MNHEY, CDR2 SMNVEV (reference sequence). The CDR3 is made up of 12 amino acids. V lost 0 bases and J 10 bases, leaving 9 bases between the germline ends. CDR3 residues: CASSLSGRDYTF. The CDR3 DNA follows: TGTGCCAGCAGTTTATCCGGACGGGACTACACCTTC.

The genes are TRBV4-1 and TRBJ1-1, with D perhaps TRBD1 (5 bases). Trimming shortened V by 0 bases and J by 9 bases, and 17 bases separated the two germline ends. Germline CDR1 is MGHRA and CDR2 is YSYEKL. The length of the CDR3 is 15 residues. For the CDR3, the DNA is TGCGCCAGCAGCCAAGATCGGCAGGGAAATTTTCAAGCTTTCTTT. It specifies CASSQDRQGNFQAFF.